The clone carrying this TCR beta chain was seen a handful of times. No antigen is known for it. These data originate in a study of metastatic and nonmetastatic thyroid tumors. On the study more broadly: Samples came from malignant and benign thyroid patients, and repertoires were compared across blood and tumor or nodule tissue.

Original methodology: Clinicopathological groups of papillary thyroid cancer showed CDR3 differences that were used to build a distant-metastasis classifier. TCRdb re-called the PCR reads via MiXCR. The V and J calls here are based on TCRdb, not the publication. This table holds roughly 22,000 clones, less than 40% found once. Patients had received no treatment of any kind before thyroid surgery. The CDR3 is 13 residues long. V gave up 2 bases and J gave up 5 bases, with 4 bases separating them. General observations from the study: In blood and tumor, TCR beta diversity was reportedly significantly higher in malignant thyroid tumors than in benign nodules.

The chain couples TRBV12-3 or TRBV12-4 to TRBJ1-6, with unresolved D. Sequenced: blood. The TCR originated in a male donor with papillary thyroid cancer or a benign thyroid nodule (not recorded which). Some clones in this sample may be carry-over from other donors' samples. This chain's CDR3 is CASSLSNNSPLHF. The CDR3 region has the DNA TGTGCCAGCAGTTTATCTAATAATTCACCCCTCCACTTT.